Below are 16 T cell receptor beta chains sequenced from a single sample in a study of cytomegalovirus exposure and HLA in healthy donors (dated by TCRdb to 2016 to 2017). The library was obtained by the immunoSEQ multiplex PCR assay. For the multiplex PCR, a mixture combining 60 forward primers for TCR Vbeta segments and 13 reverse primers for TCR Jbeta segments was used. As stored in TCRdb, this immuneACCESS dataset retains in-frame rearrangements with V and J assigned. A fraction of the clones does not appear; measured against another copy, unresolved V genes explain less than half of the discrepancy, and the remainder lacks a known reason. Recorded for this sample are 100,000 to 140,000 clones; 70% to 85% of them occurred a single time. The top ten clonotypes cover 4.2% of the sample. The sample was PBMCs. The receptors originated from a male donor in good health and CMV-seronegative.

The genes are TRBV29-1 and TRBJ1-2, with D unresolved. Trimming left V 7 bases short and J 2 bases short, with 17 bases between. The CDR3 spans 14 residues. Germline V gene data show CDR1 as SQVTM and CDR2 as ANQGSEA. The CDR3 loop is CSGSQWGGNYGYTF. The CDR3 region has the DNA TGCAGCGGGTCTCAATGGGGAGGCAACTATGGCTACACCTTC.

The chain uses TRBV25-1 and TRBJ2-5; possibly TRBD2 for D (6 bases). The closer fit of TRBJ2-7 to the DNA end suggests the J call may be wrong. Germline values: CDR1 MGHDK, CDR2 SYGVNS. This CDR3 contains 15 residues. CDR3 nucleotide sequence: TGTGCCAGCAGGGGAGGACTGGGCCCTACCTACGAGCAGTACTTC. The encoded protein is CASRGGLGPTYEQYF.

V is TRBV6-1 and J is TRBJ2-1; 8 bases fit TRBD2. Germline V lookup: CDR1 MNHNS, CDR2 SASEGT. V shed 5 bases, J shed 8 bases, and the junction held 11 bases outside the gene matches. The CDR3 runs 15 residues. As DNA, the CDR3 is TGTGCCAGCAGTTCCGCGCGGGGGGCTGGGTATGAGCAGTTCTTC. This codes for CASSSARGAGYEQFF.

This clone appeared a few times. The CDR3 region has the DNA TGCGCCAGCAGCTTGGGAGGGACAGGGGGCAGTGGAAACACCATATATTTT. Amino acids: CASSLGGTGGSGNTIYF. The chain has TRBV5-1 and TRBJ1-3; 12 nucleotides align to TRBD1. The trim removed 0 bases at V and 3 bases at J, leaving 4 bases unmatched. Germline V lookup: CDR1 SGHRS, CDR2 YFSETQ. This CDR3 spans 17 amino acids.

The chain employs TRBV5-6 and TRBJ1-5; D may be TRBD1 (5 bases). This CDR3 has 15 amino acids. Germline V gene lookup returns CDR1 SGHDT and CDR2 YYEEEE. Trimming shortened V by 3 bases and J by 4 bases, and 14 bases separated the two germline ends. CDR3 coding DNA: TGTGCCAGCAGCTGGGGGGGAGGAATTAATCAGCCCCAGCATTTT. It yields the protein CASSWGGGINQPQHF.

This chain uses TRBV27 with TRBJ1-2; no firm D call. The CDR3 extends over 15 amino acids. Deletions cut 3 bases from V and 4 bases from J, with 15 bases between. Germline values: CDR1 MNHEY, CDR2 SMNVEV (reference sequence). The CDR3 nucleotides are TGTGCCAGCAGTTTCCTAAAGGGAGCGGTCTATGGCTACACCTTC. Its translation is CASSFLKGAVYGYTF.

This chain connects TRBV7-6 to TRBJ2-7, with D tentatively TRBD1 (5 bases). Trimming pared 1 base from V and 6 bases from J, leaving 13 bases between. CDR3 length: 14 amino acids. The germline CDR1 and CDR2 sequences are SGHVS and FNYEAQ. CDR3 coding DNA: TGTGCCAGCAGCTTAGAGGCGGCAGGGCCCGAGCAGTACTTC. As protein: CASSLEAAGPEQYF.

The rearrangement uses TRBV7-9 and TRBJ2-7, with D perhaps matching TRBD2 (5 bases). Germline V lookup: CDR1 SEHNR, CDR2 FQNEAQ (reference sequence). The V end lost 7 bases, the J end lost 0 bases, and 16 bases lay between the germline ends. This CDR3 region has 15 residues. The CDR3 coding sequence is TGTGCCAGCAACGCGACGGGGTTTAGCTCCTACGAGCAGTACTTC. It translates to CASNATGFSSYEQYF.

The rearrangement links TRBV6-1 to TRBJ1-1, with unresolved D. The CDR3 loop spans 11 amino acids. The V end lost 4 bases, the J end lost 6 bases, and 6 bases lay between the germline ends. Germline CDR1 MNHNS, CDR2 SASEGT. CDR3 amino acids: CASSGGAEAFF. CDR3 sequence (DNA): TGTGCCAGCAGTGGCGGCGCTGAAGCTTTCTTT.

The chain links TRBV27 to TRBJ1-2; 7 bases match TRBD1. Looked up from germline, CDR1 is MNHEY and CDR2 is SMNVEV (reference sequence). The CDR3 runs 15 residues. The trim removed 0 bases at V and 4 bases at J, leaving 5 bases unmatched. CDR3 sequence (DNA): TGTGCCAGCAGTTTATCGGGGACAGCCATCTATGGCTACACCTTC. Amino acids: CASSLSGTAIYGYTF.

The V call is TRBV15, the J call TRBJ1-4; 8 bases are shared with TRBD1. Germline V CDR1 and CDR2: LNHNV, YYDKDF (reference sequence). The CDR3 is 14 residues long. Unmatched junction bases numbered 4, after V lost 5 bases and J lost 5 bases. CDR3 region: CATSARDRNEKLFF. The CDR3, as DNA: TGTGCCACCAGCGCCCGGGACAGGAATGAAAAACTGTTTTTT. The full variable domain, rest sourced from reference TRBV15 and TRBJ1-4, is DAMVIQNPRYQVTQFGKPVTLSCSQTLNHNVMYWYQQKSSQAPKLLFHYYDKDFNNEADTPDNFQSRRPNTSFCFLDIRSPGLGDTAMYLCATSARDRNEKLFFGSGTQLSVL.

The chain uses TRBV5-1 and TRBJ2-1; 9 nucleotides align to TRBD1. CDR1 is SGHRS and CDR2 is YFSETQ in the germline V gene. J gave up 2 bases and V 0 bases, and 6 bases lay outside the gene matches. This CDR3 is built from 17 residues. CDR3: CASSLDRGQGAYNEQFF. DNA of the CDR3: TGCGCCAGCAGCTTGGACAGGGGGCAAGGAGCCTACAATGAGCAGTTCTTC. The complete variable domain, with remaining parts taken from reference TRBV5-1 and TRBJ2-1, reads KAGVTQTPRYLIKTRGQQVTLSCSPISGHRSVSWYQQTPGQGLQFLFEYFSETQRNKGNFPGRFSGRQFSNSRSEMNVSTLELGDSALYLCASSLDRGQGAYNEQFFGPGTRLTVL.

Comment on this clone: This CDR3 is also generated by other DNA sequences in the sample. J is TRBJ2-7 and V is TRBV5-4, with a possible D match to TRBD2 (5 bases). V was pared by 8 bases and J by 0 bases, with 9 bases between. The CDR3 length is 12 residues. Germline CDR1 reads SGHNT; CDR2 reads YYREEE (reference sequence). The CDR3 sequence: CASGRDSYEQYF. In DNA, the CDR3 is TGTGCCAGTGGACGGGACTCCTACGAGCAGTACTTC.

The CDR3 DNA reads TGTGCCAGTAGCCTCGGGGTTAACTATGGCTACACCTTC. Amino acid sequence: CASSLGVNYGYTF. V gene TRBV19 combines with J gene TRBJ1-2, with D unclear. The germline CDR1 and CDR2 sequences are LNHDA and SQIVND (reference sequence). This CDR3 has 13 residues. V lost 6 bases and J 1 base, leaving 9 bases between the germline ends.

The chain links TRBV5-1 to TRBJ2-3, with D possibly TRBD2 on 6 matching bases. Germline CDR1 is SGHRS and CDR2 is YFSETQ. This CDR3 contains 16 residues. V was trimmed by 0 bases and J by 1 base, leaving 12 bases between them. The CDR3 sequence: CASSLVPGSGTDTQYF. The CDR3, as DNA: TGCGCCAGCAGCTTGGTTCCCGGGAGCGGCACAGATACGCAGTATTTT.

The rearrangement uses TRBV7-2 and TRBJ1-5; tentative D call: TRBD1 (5 bases). The CDR3 sequence is 14 residues long. From germline, CDR1 is SGHTA and CDR2 FQGNSA. Trimming removed 1 base at V and 6 bases at J, with 10 bases between. Here the CDR3 reads CASSLVKQGQPQHF. As DNA, the CDR3 is TGTGCCAGCAGCTTAGTTAAGCAGGGTCAGCCCCAGCATTTT.